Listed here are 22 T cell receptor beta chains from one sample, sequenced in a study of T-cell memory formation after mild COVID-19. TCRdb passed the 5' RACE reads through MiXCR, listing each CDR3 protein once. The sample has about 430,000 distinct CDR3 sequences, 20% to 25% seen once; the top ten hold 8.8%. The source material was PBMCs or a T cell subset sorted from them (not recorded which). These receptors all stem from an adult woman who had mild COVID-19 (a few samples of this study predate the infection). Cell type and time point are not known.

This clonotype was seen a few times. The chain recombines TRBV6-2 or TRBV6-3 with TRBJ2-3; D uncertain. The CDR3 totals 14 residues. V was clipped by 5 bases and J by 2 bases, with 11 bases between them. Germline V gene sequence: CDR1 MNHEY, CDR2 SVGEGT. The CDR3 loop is CASSTYRITDTQYF. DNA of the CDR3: TGTGCCAGCAGTACCTATCGAATCACAGATACGCAGTATTTT.

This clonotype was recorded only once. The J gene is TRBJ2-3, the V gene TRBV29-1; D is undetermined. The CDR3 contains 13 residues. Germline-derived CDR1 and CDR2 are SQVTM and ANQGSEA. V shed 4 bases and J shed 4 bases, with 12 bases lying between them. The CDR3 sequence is CSVVARRADTQYF. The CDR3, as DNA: TGCAGCGTTGTCGCCAGGCGTGCAGATACGCAGTATTTT.

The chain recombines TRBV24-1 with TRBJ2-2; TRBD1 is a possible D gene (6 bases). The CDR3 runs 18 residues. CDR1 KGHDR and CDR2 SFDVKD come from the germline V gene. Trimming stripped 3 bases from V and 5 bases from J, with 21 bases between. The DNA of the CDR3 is TGTGCCACCAGTGATGTTTCCCCACAGGGATGGGAAACCGGGGAGCTGTTTTTT. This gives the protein CATSDVSPQGWETGELFF.

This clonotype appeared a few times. CDR3 protein: CASSLGGRRGALRDTQYF. CDR3 nucleotide sequence: TGTGCCAGCAGCTTAGGGGGAAGGCGGGGGGCTCTTCGGGATACGCAGTATTTT. The chain links TRBV7-6 to TRBJ2-3; TRBD2 aligns across 8 bases. The CDR3 is 18 residues long. Looked up from germline, CDR1 is SGHVS and CDR2 is FNYEAQ. V dropped 1 base and J dropped 6; count of bases not matched to a gene: 15.

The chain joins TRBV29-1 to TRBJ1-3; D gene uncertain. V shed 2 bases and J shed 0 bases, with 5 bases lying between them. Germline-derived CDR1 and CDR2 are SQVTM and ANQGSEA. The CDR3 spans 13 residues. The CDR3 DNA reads TGCAGCGTTGAATTCCCCTCTGGAAACACCATATATTTT. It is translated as CSVEFPSGNTIYF.

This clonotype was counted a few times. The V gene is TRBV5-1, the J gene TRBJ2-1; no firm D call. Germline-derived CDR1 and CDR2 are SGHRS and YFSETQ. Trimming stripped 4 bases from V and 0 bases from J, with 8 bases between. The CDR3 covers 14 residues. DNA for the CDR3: TGCGCCAGCAGCAGCAGCAACTCCTACAATGAGCAGTTCTTC. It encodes CASSSSNSYNEQFF.

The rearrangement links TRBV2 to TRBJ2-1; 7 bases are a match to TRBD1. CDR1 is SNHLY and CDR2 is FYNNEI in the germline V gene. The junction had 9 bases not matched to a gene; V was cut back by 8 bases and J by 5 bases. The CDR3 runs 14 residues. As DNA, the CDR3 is TGTGCCAGCTCAGGGGGTGAGGGCCACAATGAGCAGTTCTTC. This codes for CASSGGEGHNEQFF. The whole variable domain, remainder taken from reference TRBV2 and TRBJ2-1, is EPEVTQTPSHQVTQMGQEVILRCVPISNHLYFYWYRQILGQKVEFLVSFYNNEISEKSEIFDDQFSVERPDGSNFTLKIRSTKLEDSAMYFCASSGGEGHNEQFFGPGTRLTVL.

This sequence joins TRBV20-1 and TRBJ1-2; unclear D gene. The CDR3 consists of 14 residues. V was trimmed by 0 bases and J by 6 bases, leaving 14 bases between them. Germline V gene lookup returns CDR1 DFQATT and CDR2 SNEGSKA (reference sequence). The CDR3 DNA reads TGCAGTGCTAGAGATCCGGGCAAACCTAATGGCTACACCTTC. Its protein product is CSARDPGKPNGYTF.

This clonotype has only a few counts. For the CDR3, the DNA is TGTGCCAGCAGCGTAGGTATGAAGGGCACAGATACGCAGTATTTT. As protein: CASSVGMKGTDTQYF. This chain connects TRBV9 to TRBJ2-3; D is ambiguous. Germline V gene lookup returns CDR1 SGDLS and CDR2 YYNGEE. V gave up 0 bases and J gave up 1 base, with 9 bases separating them. The CDR3 has 15 residues. The whole variable domain, filled in from reference TRBV9 and TRBJ2-3, reads DSGVTQTPKHLITATGQRVTLRCSPRSGDLSVYWYQQSLDQGLQFLIQYYNGEERAKGNILERFSAQQFPDLHSELNLSSLELGDSALYFCASSVGMKGTDTQYFGPGTRLTVL.

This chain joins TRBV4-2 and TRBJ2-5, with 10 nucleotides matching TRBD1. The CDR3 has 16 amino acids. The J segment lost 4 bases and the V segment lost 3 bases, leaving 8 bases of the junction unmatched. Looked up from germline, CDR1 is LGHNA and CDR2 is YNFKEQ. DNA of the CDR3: TGTGCCAGCAGCCATGGCCGGGACAGGGGAGGAGAGACCCAGTACTTC. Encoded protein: CASSHGRDRGGETQYF.

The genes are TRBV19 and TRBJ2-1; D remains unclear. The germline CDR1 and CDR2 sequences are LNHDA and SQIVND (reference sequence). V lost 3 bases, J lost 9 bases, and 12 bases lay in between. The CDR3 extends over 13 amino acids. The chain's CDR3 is CASSMAGVGEQFF. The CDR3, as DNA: TGTGCCAGTAGTATGGCAGGAGTGGGTGAGCAGTTCTTC.

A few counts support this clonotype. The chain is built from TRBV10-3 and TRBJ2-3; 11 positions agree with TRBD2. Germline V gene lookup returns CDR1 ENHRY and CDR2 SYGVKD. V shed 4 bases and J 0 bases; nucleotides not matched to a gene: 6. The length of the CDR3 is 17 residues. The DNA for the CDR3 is TGTGCCATCAGTGCTTCTAGCGGGGGGACAAGCACAGATACGCAGTATTTT. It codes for CAISASSGGTSTDTQYF.

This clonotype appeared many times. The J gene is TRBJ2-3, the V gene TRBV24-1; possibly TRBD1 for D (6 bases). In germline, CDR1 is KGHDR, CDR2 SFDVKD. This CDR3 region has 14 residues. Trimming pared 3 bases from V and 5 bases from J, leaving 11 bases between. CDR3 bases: TGTGCCACCAGTGATCCGTCAGGGGAAGATACGCAGTATTTT. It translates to CATSDPSGEDTQYF.

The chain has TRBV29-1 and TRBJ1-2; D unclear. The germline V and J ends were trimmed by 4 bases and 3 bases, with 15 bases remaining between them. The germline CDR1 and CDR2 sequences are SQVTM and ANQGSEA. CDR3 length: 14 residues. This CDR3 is CSVAPRTADYGYTF. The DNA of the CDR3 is TGCAGCGTTGCGCCTCGGACGGCTGACTATGGCTACACCTTC. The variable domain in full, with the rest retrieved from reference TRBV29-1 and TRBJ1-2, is SAVISQKPSRDICQRGTSLTIQCQVDSQVTMMFWYRQQPGQSLTLIATANQGSEATYESGFVIDKFPISRPNLTFSTLTVSNMSPEDSSIYLCSVAPRTADYGYTFGSGTRLTVV.

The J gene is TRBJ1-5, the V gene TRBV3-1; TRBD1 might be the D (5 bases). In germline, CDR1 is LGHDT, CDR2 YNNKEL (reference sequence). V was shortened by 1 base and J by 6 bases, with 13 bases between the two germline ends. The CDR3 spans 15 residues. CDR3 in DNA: TGTGCCAGCAGCCAAGGGTTAGAGGGGTTTCAGCCCCAGCATTTT. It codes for CASSQGLEGFQPQHF.

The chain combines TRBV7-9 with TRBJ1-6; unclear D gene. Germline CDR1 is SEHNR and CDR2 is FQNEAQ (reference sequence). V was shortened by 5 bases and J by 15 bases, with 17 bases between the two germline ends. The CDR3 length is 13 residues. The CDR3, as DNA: TGTGCCAGCAGCCCTGAATACCCGGGGTACCTCCACTTT. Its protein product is CASSPEYPGYLHF.

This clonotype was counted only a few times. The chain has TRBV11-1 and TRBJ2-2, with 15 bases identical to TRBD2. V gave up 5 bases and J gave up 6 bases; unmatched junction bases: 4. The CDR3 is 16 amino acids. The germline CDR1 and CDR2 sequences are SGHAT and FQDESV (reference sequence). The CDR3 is CASSRTSGGASGELFF. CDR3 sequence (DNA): TGTGCCAGCAGCCGGACTAGCGGGGGGGCGTCCGGGGAGCTGTTTTTT.

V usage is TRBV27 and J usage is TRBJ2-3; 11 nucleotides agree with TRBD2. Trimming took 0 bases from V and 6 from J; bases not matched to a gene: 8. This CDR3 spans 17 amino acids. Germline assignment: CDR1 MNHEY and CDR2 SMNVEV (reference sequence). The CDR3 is CASSLSLAGGPWDTQYF. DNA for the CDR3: TGTGCCAGCAGTTTATCCCTAGCGGGGGGCCCGTGGGATACGCAGTATTTT.

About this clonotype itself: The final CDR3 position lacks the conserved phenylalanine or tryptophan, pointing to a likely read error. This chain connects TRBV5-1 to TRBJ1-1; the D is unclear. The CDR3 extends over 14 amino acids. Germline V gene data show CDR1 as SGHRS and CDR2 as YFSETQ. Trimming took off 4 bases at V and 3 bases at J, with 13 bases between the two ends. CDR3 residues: CASSALGFDTEAFL. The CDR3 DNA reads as TGCGCCAGCAGCGCTCTCGGGTTTGACACTGAAGCTTTCCTT.

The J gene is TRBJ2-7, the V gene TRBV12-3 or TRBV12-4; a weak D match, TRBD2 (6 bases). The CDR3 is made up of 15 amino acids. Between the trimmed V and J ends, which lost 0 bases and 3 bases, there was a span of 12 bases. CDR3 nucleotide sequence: TGTGCCAGCAGTTTAGCGCGGGGAAGGGACTACGAGCAGTACTTC. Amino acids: CASSLARGRDYEQYF.

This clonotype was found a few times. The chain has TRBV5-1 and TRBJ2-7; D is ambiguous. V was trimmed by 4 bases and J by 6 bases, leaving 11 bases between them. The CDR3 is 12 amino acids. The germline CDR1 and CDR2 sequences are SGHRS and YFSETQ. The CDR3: CASSPLGLEQYF. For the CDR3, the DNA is TGCGCCAGCAGCCCCCTAGGGCTCGAGCAGTACTTC.

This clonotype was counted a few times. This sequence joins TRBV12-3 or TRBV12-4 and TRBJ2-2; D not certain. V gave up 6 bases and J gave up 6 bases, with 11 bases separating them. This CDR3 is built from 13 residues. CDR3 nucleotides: TGTGCCAGCAGACCTATTTCAGCCGGGGAGCTGTTTTTT. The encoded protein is CASRPISAGELFF.